This T cell receptor (beta chain) was found in a study of identical twins. Donors uniformly comprised healthy Caucasians. Each CDR3 protein is one row after TCRdb ran MiXCR on the 5' RACE reads. In the table there are 450,000 or so distinct CDR3 sequences, 14% of which are singletons. V lost 8 bases and J 4 bases, leaving 11 bases between the germline ends. CDR1 is LGHDT, CDR2 YNNKEL, per germline (reference sequence). This CDR3 spans 12 amino acids. These data were also filed under a second study, of yellow fever vaccine responses in identical twins.

This sequence was found in a woman aged 18-29 years in good health. The material sequenced was CD4+ T cells sorted from blood. This chain connects TRBV3-1 to TRBJ1-2, with D possibly being TRBD1 (5 bases). The chain's CDR3 is CASLPGIYGYTF. CDR3 DNA: TGTGCCAGCCTCCCAGGGATCTATGGCTACACCTTC.